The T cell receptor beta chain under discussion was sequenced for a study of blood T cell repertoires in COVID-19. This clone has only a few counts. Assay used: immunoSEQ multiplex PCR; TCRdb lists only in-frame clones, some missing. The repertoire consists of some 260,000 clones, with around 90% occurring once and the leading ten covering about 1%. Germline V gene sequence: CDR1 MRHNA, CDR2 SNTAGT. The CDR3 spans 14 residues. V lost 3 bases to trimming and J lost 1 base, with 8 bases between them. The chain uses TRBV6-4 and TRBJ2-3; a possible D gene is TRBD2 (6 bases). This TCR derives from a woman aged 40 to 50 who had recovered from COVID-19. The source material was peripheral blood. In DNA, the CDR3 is TGTGCCAGCAGTGAAGGCGGGGGCACAGATACGCAGTATTTT. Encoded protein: CASSEGGGTDTQYF.